This TCR beta chain was captured by sequencing in a study of T-cell memory formation after mild COVID-19. Findings and caveats of the study: Mostly located in CM and EM were contracting CD4+ clones, with contracting CD8+ clones located in EMRA. Memory cells collected pre-infection included some clones that later responded, suggesting cross-reactive memory joined. Clones shrinking from day 15 to 85 showed even CD4/CD8 mixes; later expanders tilted CD4+.

TCRdb itself ran the 5' RACE reads through MiXCR, one entry per CDR3 protein. The table records about 360,000 distinct CDR3 sequences, around 14% of them present only once. Germline values: CDR1 MGHDK, CDR2 SYGVNS. Trimming pared 3 bases from V and 1 base from J, leaving 22 bases between. The CDR3 runs 20 residues. Comments on this clonotype: The antigen remains undetermined.

The sequence derives from a man aged 18 to 30 who had mild COVID-19 (a few samples of this study predate the infection). Cell type and time point are not known. The sample was PBMCs or a T cell subset sorted from them (not recorded which). The chain links TRBV25-1 to TRBJ2-6, with D unclear. The CDR3 DNA follows: TGTGCCAGCAGTGATATTCCGGTCCCACCCGAGAGATCTGGGGCCAACGTCCTGACTTTC. Translation: CASSDIPVPPERSGANVLTF.